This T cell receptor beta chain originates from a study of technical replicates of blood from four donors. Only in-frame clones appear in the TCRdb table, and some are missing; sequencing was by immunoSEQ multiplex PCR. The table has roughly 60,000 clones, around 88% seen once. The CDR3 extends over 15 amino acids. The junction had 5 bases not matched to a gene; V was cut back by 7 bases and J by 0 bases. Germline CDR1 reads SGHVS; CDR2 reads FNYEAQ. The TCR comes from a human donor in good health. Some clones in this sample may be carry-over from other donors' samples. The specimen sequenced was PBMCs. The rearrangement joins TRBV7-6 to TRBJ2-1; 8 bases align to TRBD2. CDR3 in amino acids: CASTPGGGSYNEQFF. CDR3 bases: TGTGCCAGCACCCCCGGGGGGGGCTCCTACAATGAGCAGTTCTTC.